One TCR beta chain is described in this entry. The sample holds a few counts of this clonotype. This clone's antigen is unknown. No base quality information exists; no much larger clone differs at one position. Receptor libraries were prepared by RT-PCR. Sequencing relied on an Illumina HiSeq 2500. In-frame beta chains were kept once TCRdb had trimmed the public reads at Q25 with fastp and called clones with MiXCR. A single entry per CDR3 protein holds the most common genes and DNA from its merged rows. For this sample there are 750,000 to 850,000 distinct CDR3 sequences; around 20% appear just once. The ten largest clones add up to about a tenth of the sample. The sample belongs to a study of response to subunit inactivated influenza vaccine (dated by TCRdb to 2016 to 2019). As for the study more broadly: The study used deep quantitative T cell receptor repertoire profiling to track responses to a trivalent subunit inactivated influenza vaccine.

There are 14 amino acids in the CDR3, from cysteine to phenylalanine inclusive. Only CDR3 DNA remains: 42 bases, in frame from the first base. A distance of 14 bases separates the germline ends of V and J, which lose 3 bases and 4 bases respectively. CDR1 and CDR2, looked up from the germline V gene (reference sequence), are DFQATT and SNEGSKA. General findings and caveats noted by the study authors: The authors proposed that each seasonal influenza vaccination may bring in only a limited number of new T cells.

The sample was PBMCs from blood, taken more than 4 days after vaccination. This sequence was found in a man aged 45-65 years who received an inactivated influenza vaccine. Donor details come from another sample of the same person, matched by shared clones. The rearranged chain carries TRBV20-1 and TRBJ2-3; perhaps TRBD2 is the D gene, with 7 bases matching. The CDR3 protein: CSASWGGLADTQYF. The DNA reads TGCAGTGCTAGTTGGGGGGGGCTTGCAGATACGCAGTATTTT.